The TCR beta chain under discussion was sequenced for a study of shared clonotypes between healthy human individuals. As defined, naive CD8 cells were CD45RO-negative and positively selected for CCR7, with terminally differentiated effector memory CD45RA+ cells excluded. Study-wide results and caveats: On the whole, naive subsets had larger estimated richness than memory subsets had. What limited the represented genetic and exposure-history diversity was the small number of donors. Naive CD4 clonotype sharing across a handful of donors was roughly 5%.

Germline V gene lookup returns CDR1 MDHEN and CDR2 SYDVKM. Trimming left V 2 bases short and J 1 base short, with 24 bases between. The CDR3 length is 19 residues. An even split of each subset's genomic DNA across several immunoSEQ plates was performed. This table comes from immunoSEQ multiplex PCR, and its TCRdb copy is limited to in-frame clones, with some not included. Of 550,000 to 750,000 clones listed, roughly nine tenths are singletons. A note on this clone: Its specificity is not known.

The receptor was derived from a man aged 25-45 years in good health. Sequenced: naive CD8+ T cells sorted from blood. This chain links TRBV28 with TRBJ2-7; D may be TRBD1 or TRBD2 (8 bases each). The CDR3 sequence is CASSLEDRESGRVSYEQYF. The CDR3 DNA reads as TGTGCCAGCAGTTTAGAGGACAGGGAGAGCGGGAGAGTATCCTACGAGCAGTACTTC. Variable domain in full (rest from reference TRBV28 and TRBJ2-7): DVKVTQSSRYLVKRTGEKVFLECVQDMDHENMFWYRQDPGLGLRLIYFSYDVKMKEKGDIPEGYSVSREKKERFSLILESASTNQTSMYLCASSLEDRESGRVSYEQYFGPGTRLTVT.